This TCR beta chain emerged from a study of blood T cell repertoires in COVID-19. Some clones are missing from TCRdb's copy, which holds only in-frame ones; the method was immunoSEQ multiplex PCR. Of about 340,000 clones listed, around four fifths were seen once; the top ten hold 2.5% to 3%. The CDR3 spans 14 residues. Germline V gene sequence: CDR1 MNHEY, CDR2 SVGEGT. V lost 5 bases and J lost 2, with 11 bases in between. This chain uses TRBV6-2 or TRBV6-3 with TRBJ2-3, with D maybe TRBD1 (6 bases). The specimen was peripheral blood. This clonotype was sampled from a man in his thirties or forties with active or convalescent COVID-19. The CDR3 spells CASSQDSFTDTQYF. CDR3 in DNA: TGTGCCAGCAGTCAGGACAGCTTCACAGATACGCAGTATTTT.